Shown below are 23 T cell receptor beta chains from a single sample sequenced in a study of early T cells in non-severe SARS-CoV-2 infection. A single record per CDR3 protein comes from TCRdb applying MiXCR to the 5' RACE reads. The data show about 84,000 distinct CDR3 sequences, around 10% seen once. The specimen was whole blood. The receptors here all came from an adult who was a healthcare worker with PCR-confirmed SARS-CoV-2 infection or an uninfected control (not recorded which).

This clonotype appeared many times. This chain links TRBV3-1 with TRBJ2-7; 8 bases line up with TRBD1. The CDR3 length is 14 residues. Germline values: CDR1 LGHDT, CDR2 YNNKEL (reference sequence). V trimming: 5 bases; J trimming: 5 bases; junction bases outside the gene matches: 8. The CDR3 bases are TGTGCCAGCAGCAAAGGGACAGGAAACGACGAGCAGTACTTC. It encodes CASSKGTGNDEQYF.

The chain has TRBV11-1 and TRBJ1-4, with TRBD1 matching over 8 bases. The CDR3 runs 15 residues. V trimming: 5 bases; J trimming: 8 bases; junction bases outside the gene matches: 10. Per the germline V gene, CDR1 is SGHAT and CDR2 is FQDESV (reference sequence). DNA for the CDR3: TGTGCCAGCAGCGCACGACAGGGGAGAAGGGAAAAACTGTTTTTT. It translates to CASSARQGRREKLFF.

CDR3 coding DNA: TGCAGTGCTAGCATACTAGAGCAAGAGACCCAGTACTTC. Translated: CSASILEQETQYF. V gene TRBV20-1 combines with J gene TRBJ2-5, with D tentatively TRBD2 (5 bases). CDR1 is DFQATT and CDR2 is SNEGSKA in the germline V gene (reference sequence). Trimming pared 3 bases from V and 2 bases from J, leaving 10 bases between. This CDR3 spans 13 amino acids.

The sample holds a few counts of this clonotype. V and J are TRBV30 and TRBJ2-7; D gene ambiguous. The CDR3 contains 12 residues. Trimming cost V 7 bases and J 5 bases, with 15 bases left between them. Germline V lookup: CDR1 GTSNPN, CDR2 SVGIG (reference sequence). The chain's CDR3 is CAYMKASDEQYF. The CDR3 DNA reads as TGTGCCTATATGAAGGCCTCGGACGAGCAGTACTTC.

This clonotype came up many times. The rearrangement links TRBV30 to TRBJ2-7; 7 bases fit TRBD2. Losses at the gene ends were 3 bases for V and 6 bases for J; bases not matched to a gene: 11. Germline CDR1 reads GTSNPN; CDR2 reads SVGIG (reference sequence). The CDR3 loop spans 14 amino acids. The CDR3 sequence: CAWSAGRTGGEQYF. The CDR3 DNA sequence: TGTGCCTGGAGCGCCGGGAGAACGGGAGGCGAGCAGTACTTC.

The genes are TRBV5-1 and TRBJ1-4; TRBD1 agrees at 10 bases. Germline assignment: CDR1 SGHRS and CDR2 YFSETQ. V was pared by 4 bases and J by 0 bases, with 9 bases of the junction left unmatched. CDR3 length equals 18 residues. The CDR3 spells CASSPRTGGITTNEKLFF. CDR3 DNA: TGCGCCAGCAGCCCGAGGACAGGGGGTATTACAACTAATGAAAAACTGTTTTTT.

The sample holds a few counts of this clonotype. CDR3 region: CASSRDSQVHQPQHF. CDR3 coding DNA: TGTGCCAGCAGCAGGGACAGTCAAGTTCATCAGCCCCAGCATTTT. The chain combines TRBV3-1 with TRBJ1-5; 7 nucleotides match TRBD1. CDR1 LGHDT and CDR2 YNNKEL come from the germline V gene (reference sequence). V was pared by 5 bases and J by 5 bases, with 9 bases of the junction left unmatched. The CDR3 runs to 15 residues. The complete variable domain, with remaining parts taken from reference TRBV3-1 and TRBJ1-5, reads DTAVSQTPKYLVTQMGNDKSIKCEQNLGHDTMYWYKQDSKKFLKIMFSYNNKELIINETVPNRFSPKSPDKAHLNLHINSLELGDSAVYFCASSRDSQVHQPQHFGDGTRLSIL.

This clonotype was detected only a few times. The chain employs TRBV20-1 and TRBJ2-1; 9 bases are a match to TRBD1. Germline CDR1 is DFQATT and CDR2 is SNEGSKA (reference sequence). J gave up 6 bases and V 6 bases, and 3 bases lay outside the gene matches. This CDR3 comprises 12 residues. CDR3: CSAATGGNEQFF. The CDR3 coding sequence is TGCAGTGCAGCGACAGGGGGCAATGAGCAGTTCTTC.

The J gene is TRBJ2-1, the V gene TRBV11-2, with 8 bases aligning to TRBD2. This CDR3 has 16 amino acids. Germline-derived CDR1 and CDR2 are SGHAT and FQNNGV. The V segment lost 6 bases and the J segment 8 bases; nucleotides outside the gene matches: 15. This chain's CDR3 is CASSPTVAGGVYEQFF. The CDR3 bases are TGTGCCAGCAGTCCTACCGTGGCGGGGGGAGTCTATGAGCAGTTCTTC.

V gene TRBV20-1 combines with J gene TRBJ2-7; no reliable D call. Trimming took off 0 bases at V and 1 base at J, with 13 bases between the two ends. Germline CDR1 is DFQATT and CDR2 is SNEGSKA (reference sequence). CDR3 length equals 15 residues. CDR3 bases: TGCAGTGCTAGAGATCTTGTGACGATATCCTACGAGCAGTACTTC. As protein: CSARDLVTISYEQYF.

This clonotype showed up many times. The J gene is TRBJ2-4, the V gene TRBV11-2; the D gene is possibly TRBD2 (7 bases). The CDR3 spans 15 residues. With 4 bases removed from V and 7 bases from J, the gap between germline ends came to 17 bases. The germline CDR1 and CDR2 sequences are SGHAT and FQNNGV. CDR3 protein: CASSSPEGGGNIQYF. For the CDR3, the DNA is TGTGCCAGCAGCTCCCCCGAGGGGGGAGGGAACATTCAGTACTTC.

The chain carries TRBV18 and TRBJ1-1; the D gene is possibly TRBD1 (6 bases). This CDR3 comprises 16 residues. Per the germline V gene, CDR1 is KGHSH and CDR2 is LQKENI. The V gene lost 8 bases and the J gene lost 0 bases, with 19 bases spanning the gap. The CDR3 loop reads CASQARGGSLNTEAFF. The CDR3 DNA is TGTGCCAGCCAGGCTAGGGGGGGAAGCCTGAACACTGAAGCTTTCTTT.

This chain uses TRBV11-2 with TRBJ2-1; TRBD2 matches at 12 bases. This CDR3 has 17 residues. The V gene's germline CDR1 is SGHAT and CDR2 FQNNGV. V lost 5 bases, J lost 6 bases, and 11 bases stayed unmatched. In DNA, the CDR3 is TGTGCCAGCAGCCCCCGACTAGCGGGGGCCCTAGGCAATGAGCAGTTCTTC. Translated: CASSPRLAGALGNEQFF.

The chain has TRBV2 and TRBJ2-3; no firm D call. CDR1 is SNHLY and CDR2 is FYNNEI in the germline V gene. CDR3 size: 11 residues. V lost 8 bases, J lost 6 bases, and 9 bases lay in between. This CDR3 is CASCMEDTQYF. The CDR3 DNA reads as TGTGCCAGCTGTATGGAGGATACGCAGTATTTT.

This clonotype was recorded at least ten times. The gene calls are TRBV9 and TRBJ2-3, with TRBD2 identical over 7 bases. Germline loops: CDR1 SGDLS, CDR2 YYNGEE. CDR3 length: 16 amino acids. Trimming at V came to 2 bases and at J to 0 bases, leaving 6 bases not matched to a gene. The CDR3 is CASSVGRLASTDTQYF. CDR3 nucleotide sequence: TGTGCCAGCAGCGTGGGAAGACTAGCAAGCACAGATACGCAGTATTTT. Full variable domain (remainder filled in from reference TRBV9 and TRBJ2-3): DSGVTQTPKHLITATGQRVTLRCSPRSGDLSVYWYQQSLDQGLQFLIQYYNGEERAKGNILERFSAQQFPDLHSELNLSSLELGDSALYFCASSVGRLASTDTQYFGPGTRLTVL.

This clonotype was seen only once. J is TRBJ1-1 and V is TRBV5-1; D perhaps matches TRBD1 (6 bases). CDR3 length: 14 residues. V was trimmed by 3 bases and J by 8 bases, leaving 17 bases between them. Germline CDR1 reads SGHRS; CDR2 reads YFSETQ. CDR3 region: CASSSEPSDREAFF. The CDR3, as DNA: TGCGCCAGCAGCTCTGAACCTTCCGACAGGGAAGCTTTCTTT.

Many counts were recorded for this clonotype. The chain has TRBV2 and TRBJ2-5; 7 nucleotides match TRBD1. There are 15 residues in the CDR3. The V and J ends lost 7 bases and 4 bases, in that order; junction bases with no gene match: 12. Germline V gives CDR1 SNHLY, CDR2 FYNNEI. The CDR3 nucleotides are TGTGCCAGCACAACAGGGGTGCTCCCGGGAGAGACCCAGTACTTC. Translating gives CASTTGVLPGETQYF.

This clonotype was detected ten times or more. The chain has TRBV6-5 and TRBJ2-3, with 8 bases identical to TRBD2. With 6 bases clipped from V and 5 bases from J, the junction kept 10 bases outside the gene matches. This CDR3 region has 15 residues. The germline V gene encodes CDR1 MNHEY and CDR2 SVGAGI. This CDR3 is CASSLRGGLVDTQYF. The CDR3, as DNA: TGTGCCAGCAGCCTCCGGGGGGGCCTCGTAGATACGCAGTATTTT.

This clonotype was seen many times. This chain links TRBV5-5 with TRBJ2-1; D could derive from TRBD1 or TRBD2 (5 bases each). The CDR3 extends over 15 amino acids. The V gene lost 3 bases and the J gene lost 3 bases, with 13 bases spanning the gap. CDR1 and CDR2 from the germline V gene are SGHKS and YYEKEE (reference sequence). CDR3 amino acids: CASSSAGTHYNEQFF. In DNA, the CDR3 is TGTGCCAGCAGCTCGGCCGGGACGCACTACAATGAGCAGTTCTTC.

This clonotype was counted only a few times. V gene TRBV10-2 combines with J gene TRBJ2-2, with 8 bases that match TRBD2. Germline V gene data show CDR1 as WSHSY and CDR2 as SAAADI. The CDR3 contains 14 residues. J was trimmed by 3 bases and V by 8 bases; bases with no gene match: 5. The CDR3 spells CASLPGLDTGELFF. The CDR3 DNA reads TGCGCCAGCTTACCGGGACTAGACACCGGGGAGCTGTTTTTT.

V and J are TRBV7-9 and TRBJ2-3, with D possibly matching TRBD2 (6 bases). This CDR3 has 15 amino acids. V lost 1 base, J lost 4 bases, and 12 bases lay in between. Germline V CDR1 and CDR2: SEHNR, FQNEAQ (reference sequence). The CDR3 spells CASSLGVSGADTQYF. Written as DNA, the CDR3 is TGTGCCAGCAGCTTAGGGGTTAGCGGAGCAGATACGCAGTATTTT.

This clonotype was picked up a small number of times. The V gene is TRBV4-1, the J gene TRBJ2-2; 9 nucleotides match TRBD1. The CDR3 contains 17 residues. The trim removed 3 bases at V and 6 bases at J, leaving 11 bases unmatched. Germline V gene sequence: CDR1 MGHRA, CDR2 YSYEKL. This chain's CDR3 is CASSHRQGTGPPGELFF. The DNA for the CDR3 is TGCGCCAGCAGCCATCGCCAAGGGACAGGGCCCCCCGGGGAGCTGTTTTTT.

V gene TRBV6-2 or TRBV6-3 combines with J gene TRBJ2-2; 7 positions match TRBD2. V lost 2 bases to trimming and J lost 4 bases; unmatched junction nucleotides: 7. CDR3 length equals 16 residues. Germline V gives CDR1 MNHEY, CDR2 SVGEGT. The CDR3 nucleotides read TGTGCCAGCAGTTACGGTACTGGCGGGAGCACCGGGGAGCTGTTTTTT. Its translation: CASSYGTGGSTGELFF.